Given below is one T cell receptor (beta chain) in context. The antigen is undetermined. This specimen comes from a study of T cell responses to AZD1222 COVID-19 vaccine. Repertoires were generated with immunoSEQ multiplex PCR, while TCRdb's copy carries only in-frame clones and drops some. This table holds about 140,000 clones, 92% found once. The germline V gene encodes CDR1 WNHNN and CDR2 SYGVQD (reference sequence). This CDR3 has 12 amino acids. The V gene lost 7 bases and the J gene lost 0 bases, with 6 bases spanning the gap. Study observations and caveats: After two AZD1222 doses, spike-specific TCR breadth and depth rose versus day 0.

This rearrangement joins TRBV10-1 to TRBJ1-2; D ambiguous. This TCR came from an adult who received the AZD1222 COVID-19 vaccine. The sample here was peripheral blood, taken 28 days after the second AZD1222 dose. CDR3: CASKRTNYGYTF. CDR3 sequence (DNA): TGCGCCAGCAAGAGAACTAACTATGGCTACACCTTC.